A single sample is the source of the 5 T cell receptor beta chains below, sequenced in a study of T cell clonality in common variable immunodeficiency. Study-wide results and caveats: Fewer deletions and N-nucleotide insertions were reportedly seen in common variable immunodeficiency TCR beta sequences.

Profiled with immunoSEQ multiplex PCR; TCRdb holds only in-frame clones, not every one. Listed here are 28,000 or so clones without any singletons, the top ten holding 3% to 3.5%. No antigens are known for them. Input material: peripheral blood mononuclear cells. These receptors were obtained from a human donor with common variable immunodeficiency.

A word on this clone: The read ends 3 residues before the CDR3 terminus; that terminus is restored from the germline J gene. The J gene is TRBJ2-7, the V gene TRBV10-3, with 9 bases lining up with TRBD1. J was trimmed by 3 bases and V by 7 bases; bases with no gene match: 7. This CDR3 comprises 14 residues. Per the germline V gene, CDR1 is ENHRY and CDR2 is SYGVKD. The CDR3 spells CAITPDRGSYEQYF. The covered CDR3 bases are TGTGCCATCACTCCGGACAGGGGAAGCTACGAG.

This clone was observed at least ten times. The read gets to within 3 residues of the CDR3 end, and the germline J gene fills in the rest. This sequence joins TRBV14 and TRBJ2-1; D unresolved. This CDR3 spans 12 amino acids. Germline V gives CDR1 SGHDN, CDR2 FVKESK. V was pared by 4 bases and J by 4 bases, with 5 bases between. Here the CDR3 reads CASSLTYNEQFF. The DNA read from the CDR3 is TGTGCCAGCAGCCTAACATACAATGAG.

This clone was counted a few times. The CDR3 end lies 3 residues beyond the end of the read and is filled in from the germline J gene. This sequence joins TRBV29-1 and TRBJ2-7; D may be TRBD2 (5 bases). CDR3 length equals 12 residues. CDR1 is SQVTM and CDR2 is ANQGSEA in the germline V gene. The V gene lost 2 bases and the J gene lost 2 bases, with 7 bases spanning the gap. Partial CDR3 DNA: TGCAGCGTTGAATCGGGGACCTACGAG. Translated, it gives CSVESGTYE. The whole CDR3 reads CSVESGTYEQYF.

Regarding this clone: The read gets to within 3 residues of the CDR3 end, and the germline J gene fills in the rest. The chain uses TRBV6-1 and TRBJ2-7, with a weak D call TRBD1 (6 bases). Germline values: CDR1 MNHNS, CDR2 SASEGT. The ends were cut back, 0 bases at V and 6 bases at J, with 9 bases in the middle. The CDR3 runs 13 residues. CDR3 sequence: CASSEALGGEQYF. CDR3 bases read: TGTGCCAGCAGTGAAGCGCTAGGGGGCGAG.

As for this clone: The read falls 3 residues short of the CDR3 end, and the missing part is taken from the germline J gene. The J gene is TRBJ2-7, the V gene TRBV6-1; 10 bases agree with TRBD2. This CDR3 contains 14 residues. Germline V gene data show CDR1 as MNHNS and CDR2 as SASEGT. V trimming: 4 bases; J trimming: 2 bases; junction bases outside the gene matches: 2. CDR3 DNA, as far as it was read: TGTGCCAGCAGTGCTGGACTAGCGGCCTACGAG. Its translation is CASSAGLAAYE. The entire CDR3 reads CASSAGLAAYEQYF.